These 30 T cell receptor beta chains originate from one sample sequenced in a study of vaccination effects on CD4 cells after COVID-19. Sequencing was performed with immunoSEQ multiplex PCR; in TCRdb, only in-frame clones are kept and a portion is missing. Of around 60,000 clones listed, over 65% were seen once; the top ten hold 3% to 3.5%. Antigens of these TCRs are unknown. Between days 9 and 11 of culture, CD4+ T cells were separated out. Sequencing used CD4+ T cells from PBMCs cultured without peptide, obtained before COVID-19 vaccination. The receptor set was obtained from a human donor who received a COVID-19 vaccine.

This clone came up once. This chain connects TRBV5-1 to TRBJ1-4; weak D call: TRBD1 (6 bases). The CDR3 contains 15 residues. The V gene lost 0 bases and the J gene lost 6 bases, with 12 bases spanning the gap. CDR1 is SGHRS, CDR2 YFSETQ, per germline. CDR3 nucleotide sequence: TGCGCCAGCAGCTTGGACAGGGCGCTGCATGAAAAACTGTTTTTT. It is translated as CASSLDRALHEKLFF.

The chain carries TRBV15 and TRBJ1-3; D not certain. The CDR3 is made up of 16 amino acids. V lost 1 base to trimming and J lost 0 bases, with 10 bases between them. Germline CDR1 and CDR2: LNHNV and YYDKDF (reference sequence). This CDR3 reads CATSRGWESSGNTIYF. The CDR3 DNA reads TGTGCCACCAGCAGAGGTTGGGAAAGCTCTGGAAACACCATATATTTT. The variable domain in full, with the rest retrieved from reference TRBV15 and TRBJ1-3, is DAMVIQNPRYQVTQFGKPVTLSCSQTLNHNVMYWYQQKSSQAPKLLFHYYDKDFNNEADTPDNFQSRRPNTSFCFLDIRSPGLGDTAMYLCATSRGWESSGNTIYFGEGSWLTVV.

The rearrangement links TRBV24-1 to TRBJ2-3; unclear D gene. V lost 4 bases, J lost 1 base, and 11 bases lay in between. The CDR3 loop spans 15 amino acids. Germline lookup yields CDR1 KGHDR and CDR2 SFDVKD. The CDR3 nucleotides are TGTGCCACCAGTGACCCGGCCTCCCGCACAGATACGCAGTATTTT. It specifies CATSDPASRTDTQYF.

The chain recombines TRBV18 with TRBJ2-6; D is possibly TRBD1 (5 bases). CDR1 and CDR2 from the germline V gene are KGHSH and LQKENI. The CDR3 consists of 16 residues. V shed 3 bases and J shed 0 bases, with 9 bases lying between them. CDR3 region: CASSPVDTSGANVLTF. CDR3 coding DNA: TGTGCCAGCTCACCTGTGGACACCTCTGGGGCCAACGTCCTGACTTTC.

The rearrangement uses TRBV4-3 and TRBJ1-1, with D unresolved. Germline CDR1 and CDR2: LGHNA and YSLEER. This CDR3 has 15 amino acids. Trimming cost V 1 base and J 0 bases, with 9 bases left between them. The CDR3 DNA is TGCGCCAGCAGCCAAGTTTACAGAATGAACACTGAAGCTTTCTTT. Translation: CASSQVYRMNTEAFF.

The genes are TRBV5-1 and TRBJ2-7, with 8 bases lining up with TRBD1. Germline-derived CDR1 and CDR2 are SGHRS and YFSETQ. The CDR3 has 14 residues. V was pared by 4 bases and J by 6 bases, with 9 bases of the junction left unmatched. The CDR3 loop is CASSPWTGSGEQYV. The CDR3 DNA is TGCGCCAGCAGCCCGTGGACAGGGAGTGGCGAGCAGTACGTC.

CDR3 protein: CATADVTGMWGYTF. In DNA, the CDR3 is TGTGCCACCGCGGACGTTACGGGGATGTGGGGCTACACCTTC. The chain employs TRBV19 and TRBJ1-2, with D unclear. CDR1 is LNHDA, CDR2 SQIVND, per germline (reference sequence). Trimming removed 10 bases at V and 8 bases at J, with 23 bases between. The CDR3 length is 14 residues.

CDR3 DNA sequence: TGTGCCAGCAGTTACTCGGTGAATCAGCCCCAGCATTTT. Translated, it gives CASSYSVNQPQHF. The J gene is TRBJ1-5, the V gene TRBV6-5; D is unclear. The CDR3 is 13 residues long. Trimming pared 0 bases from V and 4 bases from J, leaving 4 bases between. Germline CDR1 is MNHEY and CDR2 is SVGAGI.

In this sample, this clone turned up once. This chain uses TRBV6-5 with TRBJ2-7; D remains ambiguous. This CDR3 region has 14 residues. V gave up 6 bases and J gave up 5 bases, with 17 bases separating them. From germline, CDR1 is MNHEY and CDR2 SVGAGI. CDR3 bases: TGTGCCAGCAGGAGTGGAGCCTCCCCCGACGAGCAGTACGTC. This gives the protein CASRSGASPDEQYV.

The gene calls are TRBV18 and TRBJ2-2; 14 bases map to TRBD2. There are 19 residues in the CDR3. Per germline, CDR1 KGHSH and CDR2 LQKENI. Trimming removed 4 bases from V and 0 bases from J; junction bases left unmatched: 7. This chain's CDR3 is CASSLRLAGGIANTGELFF. The CDR3, as DNA: TGTGCCAGCTCACTTCGACTAGCGGGGGGGATTGCGAACACCGGGGAGCTGTTTTTT.

The chain uses TRBV30 and TRBJ2-5, with 8 bases identical to TRBD1. Trimming took 7 bases from V and 5 from J; bases not matched to a gene: 9. From germline, CDR1 is GTSNPN and CDR2 SVGIG (reference sequence). The CDR3 runs to 13 residues. The DNA of the CDR3 is TGTGCCTTCCTACAGGGGGTTAAGGAGACCCAGTACTTC. This gives the protein CAFLQGVKETQYF.

The CDR3 loop is CASGFATGAHEQYV. CDR3 in DNA: TGTGCTAGTGGTTTTGCGACAGGGGCACACGAGCAGTACGTC. The rearrangement uses TRBV12-5 and TRBJ2-7, with TRBD1 matching over 8 bases. CDR1 is LGHNT, CDR2 FRNRAP, per germline. V trimming: 3 bases; J trimming: 5 bases; junction bases outside the gene matches: 6. The CDR3 sequence is 14 residues long.

This sequence joins TRBV7-8 and TRBJ1-2, with a possible D match to TRBD1 (6 bases). The CDR3 consists of 15 residues. Germline V gene lookup returns CDR1 SGHVS and CDR2 FQNEAQ. V was clipped by 5 bases and J by 2 bases, with 15 bases between them. Here the CDR3 DNA reads TGTGCCAGCAGCCGAGGGGGAGGGGGAAACTATGGCTACACCTTC. It codes for CASSRGGGGNYGYTF.

This chain connects TRBV5-1 to TRBJ2-3; TRBD2 is a possible D gene (5 bases). This CDR3 is built from 16 residues. Germline CDR1 and CDR2: SGHRS and YFSETQ. Trimming left V 4 bases short and J 0 bases short, with 15 bases between. The CDR3 DNA is TGCGCCAGCAGCGGAGTGGAGGCCCTTAGCACAGATACGCAGTATTTT. As protein: CASSGVEALSTDTQYF.

This clone has a single count. J is TRBJ2-1 and V is TRBV11-2; possibly TRBD1 for D (5 bases). The ends were cut back, 3 bases at V and 3 bases at J, with 18 bases in the middle. The CDR3 has 17 residues. The germline CDR1 and CDR2 sequences are SGHAT and FQNNGV. Here the CDR3 DNA reads TGTGCCAGCAGCTTGTCGGTTACCCGACAGAACTACAATGAGCAGTTCTTC. It encodes CASSLSVTRQNYNEQFF.

The rearrangement links TRBV5-4 to TRBJ2-3; D perhaps matches TRBD2 (6 bases). In germline, CDR1 is SGHNT, CDR2 YYREEE (reference sequence). V was clipped by 4 bases and J by 0 bases, with 12 bases between them. The CDR3 has 15 residues. CDR3 amino acids: CASSLLAESTDTQYF. The CDR3 nucleotides read TGTGCCAGCAGCCTTTTAGCGGAGAGCACAGATACGCAGTATTTT.

Comments on this clone: A read error may account for a junction end that differs from germline. This chain joins TRBV6-5 and TRBJ1-2; tentative D call: TRBD1 (6 bases). This CDR3 spans 13 amino acids. Germline CDR1 is MNHEY and CDR2 is SVGAGI. CDR3 protein: CASRGGQGQPIDF. CDR3 in DNA: TGTGCCAGCAGGGGGGGACAAGGCCAACCAATCGACTTC.

V gene TRBV27 combines with J gene TRBJ1-5, with TRBD1 as a possible D gene (5 bases). The CDR3 is 15 residues long. V lost 6 bases, J lost 1 base, and 13 bases lay in between. Germline V lookup: CDR1 MNHEY, CDR2 SMNVEV (reference sequence). The CDR3 sequence: CASRPGLRSNQPQHF. The CDR3, as DNA: TGTGCCAGCAGGCCAGGGTTACGGAGCAATCAGCCCCAGCATTTT.

The chain is built from TRBV19 and TRBJ2-1, with D tentatively TRBD1 (6 bases). Germline assignment: CDR1 LNHDA and CDR2 SQIVND (reference sequence). The CDR3 extends over 15 amino acids. The V and J ends lost 3 bases and 11 bases respectively, with 20 bases between them. CDR3 sequence reads: CASSISPNRDDKQFF. The CDR3 DNA sequence: TGTGCCAGTAGTATTTCCCCCAACAGGGACGATAAGCAGTTCTTC. Variable domain in full (rest from reference TRBV19 and TRBJ2-1): DGGITQSPKYLFRKEGQNVTLSCEQNLNHDAMYWYRQDPGQGLRLIYYSQIVNDFQKGDIAEGYSVSREKKESFPLTVTSAQKNPTAFYLCASSISPNRDDKQFFGPGTRLTVL.

This chain connects TRBV2 to TRBJ2-3; 11 nucleotides match TRBD2. The V gene's germline CDR1 is SNHLY and CDR2 FYNNEI. The CDR3 has 15 residues. Germline trimming cut 5 bases from V and 7 bases from J; bases unmatched to any gene: 8. CDR3 nucleotides: TGTGCCAGCAGTACAAATAGCGGGGGGGTATATACGCAGTATTTT. Translation: CASSTNSGGVYTQYF.

The sample holds one count of this clone. This chain links TRBV12-3 or TRBV12-4 with TRBJ1-1; D call uncertain. The CDR3 loop spans 13 amino acids. Trimming removed 10 bases from V and 0 bases from J, with 12 bases in between. The DNA for the CDR3 is TGTGCCACCTCAGGTGGCTTGAACACTGAAGCTTTCTTT. Translating it yields CATSGGLNTEAFF.

This chain uses TRBV5-1 with TRBJ2-3, with 7 bases aligning to TRBD2. Germline loops: CDR1 SGHRS, CDR2 YFSETQ. The CDR3 sequence is 14 residues long. The ends lost 4 bases at V and 4 bases at J; junction bases unmatched: 6. DNA of the CDR3: TGCGCCAGCAGCGGGGGACGGGGGGCAGATACGCAGTATTTT. The encoded protein is CASSGGRGADTQYF.

The V call is TRBV6-1, the J call TRBJ1-2; 7 bases are shared with TRBD1. J lost 7 bases, V lost 3 bases, and 8 bases had no gene match. CDR1 and CDR2 from the germline V gene are MNHNS and SASEGT. The CDR3 has 14 amino acids. This CDR3 reads CASSDRQGFSGYTF. The CDR3 nucleotides are TGTGCCAGCAGTGATAGACAGGGTTTTAGTGGCTACACCTTC.

The V call is TRBV9, the J call TRBJ1-1, with 7 bases that match TRBD1. Germline CDR1 reads SGDLS; CDR2 reads YYNGEE. This CDR3 is built from 15 residues. J was trimmed by 1 base and V by 3 bases; bases with no gene match: 6. The CDR3 region has the DNA TGTGCCAGCAGCGCTCAGGACAGGAAGAACACTGAAGCTTTCTTT. Its protein is CASSAQDRKNTEAFF.

The CDR3 loop is CASSGQGTSTDTQYF. In nucleotides, the CDR3 is TGTGCCAGCTCAGGACAGGGGACGAGCACAGATACGCAGTATTTT. The chain employs TRBV18 and TRBJ2-3; 9 bases line up with TRBD1. This CDR3 comprises 15 residues. Unmatched junction bases numbered 3, after V lost 5 bases and J lost 0 bases. The germline gives CDR1 KGHSH, CDR2 LQKENI.

This chain links TRBV2 with TRBJ1-2; D is unclear. The CDR3 is 13 residues long. From germline, CDR1 is SNHLY and CDR2 FYNNEI. The ends were cut back, 5 bases at V and 2 bases at J, with 9 bases in the middle. The CDR3 protein is CASSYKGNYGYTF. In DNA, the CDR3 is TGTGCCAGCAGTTATAAGGGAAACTATGGCTACACCTTC.

The chain recombines TRBV27 with TRBJ1-2, with D perhaps TRBD1 (5 bases). Germline V gives CDR1 MNHEY, CDR2 SMNVEV (reference sequence). The V and J ends lost 4 bases and 2 bases respectively, with 11 bases between them. The length of the CDR3 is 14 residues. CDR3 in amino acids: CASSSAGRNYGYTF. The CDR3 DNA reads TGTGCCAGCAGTTCAGCGGGACGAAACTATGGCTACACCTTC.

The chain has TRBV4-3 and TRBJ1-6; possibly TRBD1 for D (5 bases). The CDR3 spans 17 residues. The V end was cut by 1 base, the J end by 5 bases, with 15 bases between. Germline V lookup: CDR1 LGHNA, CDR2 YSLEER. CDR3 amino acids: CASSQALVRDDNSPLHF. For the CDR3, the DNA is TGCGCCAGCAGCCAAGCCCTGGTGAGGGACGATAATTCACCCCTCCACTTT.

The rearrangement joins TRBV5-4 to TRBJ2-2; 8 bases are shared with TRBD2. The CDR3 runs 16 residues. V dropped 2 bases and J dropped 2; count of bases not matched to a gene: 5. Germline lookup yields CDR1 SGHNT and CDR2 YYREEE (reference sequence). CDR3 sequence reads: CASSLFSGANTGELFF. The CDR3 DNA reads as TGTGCCAGCAGCTTATTTAGCGGGGCCAACACCGGGGAGCTGTTTTTT.

The rearrangement links TRBV6-5 to TRBJ2-3, with D unresolved. This CDR3 contains 14 residues. Between the trimmed V and J ends, which lost 5 bases and 2 bases, there was a span of 11 bases. Per germline, CDR1 MNHEY and CDR2 SVGAGI. CDR3 bases: TGTGCCAGCAGTATAAGGAGATTCACAGATACGCAGTATTTT. Its protein is CASSIRRFTDTQYF.